These T cell receptor beta chains were read from a single sample in a study of cytomegalovirus exposure and HLA in healthy donors. The protocol was immunoSEQ multiplex PCR, while the TCRdb copy is restricted to in-frame clones and leaves out a portion. The table has approximately 150,000 clones, roughly 80% seen once. Sequencing was carried out using PBMCs. The source is a woman aged 40 to 55 in good health and CMV-seronegative. Both conserved end residues are part of each CDR3. A D gene is named only where the DNA matches it firmly. Clone size is not always given. Where it is, it says once, few, many or a class for expanded clones.

CDR3aa: CASSVSGRATGETQYF
CDR3nt: TGTGCCAGCAGCGTTAGCGGGAGGGCGACTGGGGAGACCCAGTACTTC
d_gene: TRBD2
j_gene: TRBJ2-5
v_gene: TRBV9
abundance: .

CDR3aa: CASSPASLAGTNEQFF
CDR3nt: TGTGCCAGCAGCCCCGCATCTTTAGCGGGAACCAATGAGCAGTTCTTC
d_gene: TRBD2
j_gene: TRBJ2-1
v_gene: TRBV5-4
abundance: .

CDR3aa: CSVETQGAYEQYF
CDR3nt: TGCAGCGTTGAAACACAGGGGGCCTACGAGCAGTACTTC
d_gene: TRBD1
j_gene: TRBJ2-7
v_gene: TRBV29-1
abundance: .

CDR3aa: CASSQNPGTLDGYTF
CDR3nt: TGCGCCAGCAGCCAAAACCCCGGGACTCTAGACGGCTACACCTTC
d_gene: .
j_gene: TRBJ1-2
v_gene: TRBV4-3
abundance: .

CDR3aa: CASSGGTGGKNIQYF
CDR3nt: TGCGCCAGCAGCGGCGGGACAGGGGGCAAAAACATTCAGTACTTC
d_gene: TRBD1
j_gene: TRBJ2-4
v_gene: TRBV5-1
abundance: .

CDR3aa: CATSSPIRDTQYF
CDR3nt: TGTGCCACCAGCAGCCCAATTCGGGATACGCAGTATTTT
d_gene: .
j_gene: TRBJ2-3
v_gene: TRBV15
abundance: .

CDR3aa: CATSPGDGQPQHF
CDR3nt: TGTGCCACCTCGCCGGGGGACGGCCAGCCCCAGCATTTT
d_gene: .
j_gene: TRBJ1-5
v_gene: TRBV6-5
abundance: .

CDR3aa: CASSSGGEQYF
CDR3nt: TGTGCCAGCAGCTCCGGGGGCGAGCAGTACTTC
d_gene: .
j_gene: TRBJ2-7
v_gene: TRBV7-2
abundance: .

CDR3aa: CASSQNEQFF
CDR3nt: TGTGCCAGCAGTCAGAATGAGCAGTTCTTC
d_gene: .
j_gene: TRBJ2-1
v_gene: TRBV28
abundance: once

CDR3aa: CANRQGTDYGYTF
CDR3nt: TGTGCCAACCGACAGGGCACGGACTATGGCTACACCTTC
d_gene: TRBD1
j_gene: TRBJ1-2
v_gene: TRBV10-3
abundance: few

CDR3aa: CASSPRHRGLQRYGYTF
CDR3nt: TGTGCCAGCAGTCCGCGGCACAGGGGACTGCAGAGGTATGGCTACACCTTC
d_gene: TRBD1
j_gene: TRBJ1-2
v_gene: TRBV27
abundance: few

CDR3aa: CASSLIENTEAFF
CDR3nt: TGTGCCAGCAGCTTGATAGAAAACACTGAAGCTTTCTTT
d_gene: .
j_gene: TRBJ1-1
v_gene: TRBV5-4
abundance: .

CDR3aa: CASSWSDTGQWTEAFF
CDR3nt: TGTGCCAGCAGCTGGTCGGATACAGGGCAATGGACTGAAGCTTTCTTT
d_gene: .
j_gene: TRBJ1-1
v_gene: TRBV5-6
abundance: .

CDR3aa: CASSWNPAATNTDTQYF
CDR3nt: TGTGCCAGCAGCTGGAATCCCGCCGCCACTAACACAGATACGCAGTATTTT
d_gene: .
j_gene: TRBJ2-3
v_gene: TRBV5-4
abundance: .

CDR3aa: CAWSLRPGHWSPLHF
CDR3nt: TGTGCCTGGAGTCTAAGGCCGGGACATTGGTCACCCCTCCACTTT
d_gene: .
j_gene: TRBJ1-6
v_gene: TRBV30
abundance: .

CDR3aa: CASSLGGSETQYF
CDR3nt: TGTGCCAGCAGCTTGGGTGGGAGTGAGACCCAGTACTTC
d_gene: .
j_gene: TRBJ2-5
v_gene: TRBV11-2
abundance: .

CDR3aa: CASSKGGLGAIPNISPYEQYF
CDR3nt: TGTGCCAGCAGCAAAGGGGGTCTTGGGGCGATACCTAACATTTCCCCCTACGAGCAGTACTTC
d_gene: .
j_gene: TRBJ2-7
v_gene: TRBV21-1
abundance: .

CDR3aa: CASSLVSSGMNTEAFF
CDR3nt: TGCGCCAGCAGCTTGGTATCTTCGGGGATGAACACTGAAGCTTTCTTT
d_gene: .
j_gene: TRBJ1-1
v_gene: TRBV5-1
abundance: .

CDR3aa: CASSSGLGEQYF
CDR3nt: TGTGCCAGCAGCTCGGGGTTAGGCGAGCAGTACTTC
d_gene: .
j_gene: TRBJ2-7
v_gene: TRBV7-2
abundance: .

CDR3aa: CASSSLTRYSNQPQHF
CDR3nt: TGTGCCAGCAGTTCCCTTACCAGGTATAGCAATCAGCCCCAGCATTTT
d_gene: .
j_gene: TRBJ1-5
v_gene: TRBV28
abundance: .

CDR3aa: CASSVGDRGSGYTF
CDR3nt: TGTGCCAGCAGCGTAGGGGACAGGGGTAGTGGCTACACCTTC
d_gene: TRBD1
j_gene: TRBJ1-2
v_gene: TRBV9
abundance: .

CDR3aa: CASSSAAGTGDYTF
CDR3nt: TGTGCCAGCAGCTCCGCCGCCGGGACAGGGGACTACACCTTC
d_gene: TRBD1
j_gene: TRBJ1-2
v_gene: TRBV7-9
abundance: .

CDR3aa: CSSSLVSTEAFF
CDR3nt: TGTTCCAGCAGCTTAGTTTCGACTGAAGCTTTCTTT
d_gene: .
j_gene: TRBJ1-1
v_gene: TRBV7-9
abundance: once

CDR3aa: CASGRATSTDTQYF
CDR3nt: TGTGCCAGCGGCAGGGCCACTAGCACAGATACGCAGTATTTT
d_gene: .
j_gene: TRBJ2-3
v_gene: TRBV6-5
abundance: .

CDR3aa: CASGGQGYQPQHF
CDR3nt: TGTGCCAGCGGTGGACAGGGCTATCAGCCCCAGCATTTT
d_gene: TRBD1
j_gene: TRBJ1-5
v_gene: TRBV2
abundance: once

CDR3aa: CSSSRSGTLNFNEQFF
CDR3nt: TGTTCCAGCAGCCGAAGCGGGACACTCAACTTCAATGAGCAGTTCTTC
d_gene: .
j_gene: TRBJ2-1
v_gene: TRBV7-9
abundance: .

CDR3aa: CASSLNLGDVFF
CDR3nt: TGTGCCAGCTCACTAAACCTGGGAGATGTTTTCTTT
d_gene: .
j_gene: TRBJ1-1
v_gene: TRBV18
abundance: .

CDR3aa: CASSSQVSTEAFF
CDR3nt: TGTGCCAGCAGCTCCCAGGTTAGCACTGAAGCTTTCTTT
d_gene: .
j_gene: TRBJ1-1
v_gene: TRBV7-2
abundance: once

CDR3aa: CASVRNTKNSQYF
CDR3nt: TGTGCCAGCGTCCGGAACACCAAAAACAGTCAGTACTTC
d_gene: .
j_gene: TRBJ2-4
v_gene: TRBV2
abundance: .

CDR3aa: CASTLWGADTQYF
CDR3nt: TGTGCCAGCACCCTCTGGGGGGCAGATACGCAGTATTTT
d_gene: .
j_gene: TRBJ2-3
v_gene: TRBV11-2
abundance: .

CDR3aa: CASSYDRFTDTQYF
CDR3nt: TGTGCCAGCAGTTACGACAGATTCACAGATACGCAGTATTTT
d_gene: .
j_gene: TRBJ2-3
v_gene: TRBV6-6
abundance: .

CDR3aa: CASPIRDRDPSSSYNEQFF
CDR3nt: TGCGCCAGCCCCATTCGGGACAGGGATCCTTCGAGCTCCTACAATGAGCAGTTCTTC
d_gene: TRBD1
j_gene: TRBJ2-1
v_gene: TRBV10-1
abundance: .

CDR3aa: CASSPRLAGEDEQFF
CDR3nt: TGTGCCAGCTCACCTCGACTAGCGGGAGAAGATGAGCAGTTCTTC
d_gene: TRBD2
j_gene: TRBJ2-1
v_gene: TRBV18
abundance: .

CDR3aa: CASSQTIMAVEGAFF
CDR3nt: TGCGCCAGCAGCCAAACGATCATGGCAGTCGAGGGAGCTTTCTTT
d_gene: .
j_gene: TRBJ1-1
v_gene: TRBV4-3
abundance: few

CDR3aa: CASSQAEAPSGELFF
CDR3nt: TGTGCCAGCAGCCAAGCCGAAGCTCCGAGCGGGGAGCTGTTTTTT
d_gene: .
j_gene: TRBJ2-2
v_gene: TRBV4-2
abundance: medium-sized

CDR3aa: CASSPSGSPYNEQFF
CDR3nt: TGTGCCAGCAGCCCAAGCGGGAGTCCTTACAATGAGCAGTTCTTC
d_gene: TRBD2
j_gene: TRBJ2-1
v_gene: TRBV11-3
abundance: .

CDR3aa: CASTPERGVYNEQFF
CDR3nt: TGTGCCAGCACCCCCGAGCGGGGGGTTTACAATGAGCAGTTCTTC
d_gene: .
j_gene: TRBJ2-1
v_gene: TRBV21-1
abundance: .

CDR3aa: CASSARTDGRAREQYF
CDR3nt: TGCGCCAGCAGTGCCCGGACCGACGGGAGGGCCCGCGAGCAGTACTTC
d_gene: TRBD2
j_gene: TRBJ2-7
v_gene: TRBV10-2
abundance: .

CDR3aa: CASSPPGQGARETQYF
CDR3nt: TGTGCCAGCAGCCCCCCGGGACAGGGGGCTCGGGAGACCCAGTACTTC
d_gene: TRBD1
j_gene: TRBJ2-5
v_gene: TRBV14
abundance: .

CDR3aa: CASSRDPGRNQPQHF
CDR3nt: TGCGCCAGCAGCCGGGATCCTGGGCGCAATCAGCCCCAGCATTTT
d_gene: .
j_gene: TRBJ1-5
v_gene: TRBV5-1
abundance: .

CDR3aa: CASSLAPAGGARETQYF
CDR3nt: TGCGCCAGCAGCTTGGCCCCAGCGGGAGGGGCGCGGGAGACCCAGTACTTC
d_gene: TRBD2
j_gene: TRBJ2-5
v_gene: TRBV5-1
abundance: .

CDR3aa: CASRLGLAKNIQYF
CDR3nt: TGTGCCAGCCGTCTGGGACTAGCCAAAAACATTCAGTACTTC
d_gene: .
j_gene: TRBJ2-4
v_gene: TRBV2
abundance: .

CDR3aa: CASSRPGGPRETQYF
CDR3nt: TGTGCCAGCAGCCGGCCGGGGGGGCCACGGGAGACCCAGTACTTC
d_gene: TRBD2
j_gene: TRBJ2-5
v_gene: TRBV5-6
abundance: few

CDR3aa: CASSLDQGDEQFF
CDR3nt: TGCGCCAGCAGCTTGGATCAGGGGGATGAGCAGTTCTTC
d_gene: TRBD1
j_gene: TRBJ2-1
v_gene: TRBV5-1
abundance: .

CDR3aa: CASGFPVGTIYF
CDR3nt: TGTGCTAGTGGTTTCCCGGTTGGCACCATATATTTT
d_gene: .
j_gene: TRBJ1-3
v_gene: TRBV12-5
abundance: .

CDR3aa: CASSQGRTGPNYGYTF
CDR3nt: TGCGCCAGCAGCCAGGGTCGGACAGGGCCCAACTATGGCTACACCTTC
d_gene: TRBD1
j_gene: TRBJ1-2
v_gene: TRBV4-3
abundance: .

CDR3aa: CASGFPRGNEQFF
CDR3nt: TGTGCTAGTGGTTTCCCCCGAGGCAATGAGCAGTTCTTC
d_gene: .
j_gene: TRBJ2-1
v_gene: TRBV12-5
abundance: .

CDR3aa: CASSLRGKNEQFF
CDR3nt: TGTGCCAGCAGCTTGAGAGGTAAGAATGAGCAGTTCTTC
d_gene: .
j_gene: TRBJ2-1
v_gene: TRBV7-2
abundance: .

CDR3aa: CASSLSAGGEETQYF
CDR3nt: TGTGCCAGCAGTTTATCAGCAGGGGGCGAAGAGACCCAGTACTTC
d_gene: TRBD1
j_gene: TRBJ2-5
v_gene: TRBV27
abundance: .

CDR3aa: CASSLFGTWNTGELFF
CDR3nt: TGTGCCAGCAGCTTGTTCGGGACATGGAACACCGGGGAGCTGTTTTTT
d_gene: .
j_gene: TRBJ2-2
v_gene: TRBV7-8
abundance: few

CDR3aa: CASSLAGRINQPQHF
CDR3nt: TGTGCCAGCAGCTTAGCCGGCAGGATAAATCAGCCCCAGCATTTT
d_gene: .
j_gene: TRBJ1-5
v_gene: TRBV7-8
abundance: once

CDR3aa: CTGENTGELFF
CDR3nt: TGCACCGGAGAGAACACCGGGGAGCTGTTTTTT
d_gene: .
j_gene: TRBJ2-2
v_gene: TRBV20-1
abundance: .